This T cell receptor (beta chain) was documented in a study of cytotoxic CD8 clonotypes in ibrutinib-treated CLL. General study findings and limits: T-cell clonality at baseline went above that of age-matched healthy donors and rose and fell with circulating CD8+ T-cell counts.

The CDR3 is made up of 14 amino acids. The germline V gene has CDR1 GTSNPN and CDR2 SVGIG (reference sequence). V was trimmed by 3 bases and J by 1 base, leaving 12 bases between them. This clone was seen repeatedly, ten times or more. What it recognizes is unknown. Only in-frame clones appear in the TCRdb table, and some are missing; sequencing was by immunoSEQ multiplex PCR. Found here are over 70,000 clones, 79% of them singletons; the top ten hold more than 4.5%. The sequencing here drew on PBMCs, taken after 12 months of ibrutinib treatment. The source is a human donor with chronic lymphocytic leukemia. This chain joins TRBV30 and TRBJ1-1, with D tentatively TRBD1 (5 bases). CDR3 amino acids: CAWRSAGWNTEAFF. CDR3 DNA: TGTGCCTGGAGGTCGGCAGGGTGGAACACTGAAGCTTTCTTT. Variable domain in full (rest from reference TRBV30 and TRBJ1-1): SQTIHQWPATLVQPVGSPLSLECTVEGTSNPNLYWYRQAAGRGLQLLFYSVGIGQISSEVPQNLSASRPQDRQFILSSKKLLLSDSGFYLCAWRSAGWNTEAFFGQGTRLTVV.